This record concerns one TCR beta chain sequence. Its antigen is undetermined. The data belong to a study of T-cell reconstitution after alpha-beta-depleted transplantation in children. The study, taken as a whole, reports: In patients about two months after transplant, alpha-beta T cells reportedly arose from several hundred expanded graft clones. It was surviving recipient T cells and thymic progenitors that gave some patients high TCRbeta diversity at day 60. T cells produced anew were the main source of T-cell counts and diversity one year after transplant.

Unique molecular identifiers were built into the TCRbeta library. TCRdb fed the PCR reads into MiXCR, producing one record per CDR3 protein. The sample has 600,000 to 700,000 distinct CDR3 sequences, around 12% seen once. The CDR3 extends over 15 amino acids. V lost 6 bases to trimming and J lost 0 bases; unmatched junction nucleotides: 7. The material sequenced was PBMCs, taken before TCRalphabeta/CD19-depleted stem cell transplant. The chain employs TRBV12-3 or TRBV12-4 and TRBJ2-7, with 8 bases matching TRBD1. This receptor was taken from a girl aged 2 to 10 with congenital amegakaryocytic thrombocytopenia, due to receive a stem cell transplant. The CDR3 loop is CASRGQGAVSYEQYF. The DNA of the CDR3 is TGTGCCAGCAGAGGACAGGGCGCCGTCTCCTACGAGCAGTACTTC.